What follows are 10 T cell receptor beta chains derived from one specimen sequenced in a study of T cell repertoires in cytomegalovirus infection. Via MiXCR, TCRdb re-called the reads, giving one row per CDR3 protein. The table shows 450,000 to 550,000 distinct CDR3 sequences, with roughly 43% occurring only once. These receptors' antigens are unknown. Sample: cultured PBMCs, taken from culture after CMV antigen stimulation. The source is a human donor in good health (CMV status not recorded). Some clones in this sample may be carry-over from other donors' samples.

The CDR3 DNA is TGTGCCAGCAGTGAAGGTTCGTTTGGAAAAGAGACCCAGTACTTC. Protein product: CASSEGSFGKETQYF. This chain joins TRBV2 and TRBJ2-5; D is uncertain. The CDR3 sequence is 15 residues long. The germline V and J ends were trimmed by 1 base and 3 bases, with 12 bases remaining between them. CDR1 and CDR2 (germline): SNHLY, FYNNEI.

This clonotype has a handful of counts. The CDR3 coding sequence is TGTGCCAGCAGCTTAGGCCGACGGGTTGGTCAGCCCCAGCATTTT. Protein product: CASSLGRRVGQPQHF. This chain connects TRBV7-8 to TRBJ1-5; D uncertain. The CDR3 is 15 residues long. V was shortened by 1 base and J by 6 bases, with 13 bases between the two germline ends. From germline, CDR1 is SGHVS and CDR2 FQNEAQ.

This chain joins TRBV11-2 and TRBJ2-3; 8 bases are shared with TRBD2. The CDR3 covers 17 residues. Germline-derived CDR1 and CDR2 are SGHAT and FQNNGV. J was trimmed by 2 bases and V by 0 bases; bases with no gene match: 7. Here the CDR3 reads CASSLDLGGGITDTQYF. CDR3 DNA: TGTGCCAGCAGCTTAGATCTCGGCGGGGGGATCACAGATACGCAGTATTTT.

The rearrangement joins TRBV11-2 to TRBJ2-7; no definite D call. The germline V and J ends were trimmed by 8 bases and 0 bases, with 17 bases remaining between them. The germline V gene has CDR1 SGHAT and CDR2 FQNNGV. The CDR3 sequence is 15 residues long. Here the CDR3 reads CASRLVWKSSYEQYF. The CDR3 nucleotides are TGTGCCAGCCGATTAGTGTGGAAGTCCTCCTACGAGCAGTACTTC.

V gene TRBV10-2 combines with J gene TRBJ1-6, with D unclear. There are 13 residues in the CDR3. Deletions cut 7 bases from V and 6 bases from J, with 10 bases between. Germline V gene sequence: CDR1 WSHSY, CDR2 SAAADI. The DNA for the CDR3 is TGCGCCAGCACTACTAACAGTAATTCACCCCTCCACTTT. Amino acid sequence: CASTTNSNSPLHF.

This clonotype was counted a single time. The chain couples TRBV6-2 or TRBV6-3 to TRBJ2-1; maybe TRBD2 (6 bases). Germline-derived CDR1 and CDR2 are MNHEY and SVGEGT. Trimming removed 6 bases at V and 0 bases at J, with 18 bases between. The length of the CDR3 is 17 residues. The CDR3 sequence is CASRTAGLRDSYNEQFF. In DNA form, the CDR3 reads TGTGCCAGCAGAACCGCGGGACTCCGAGACTCCTACAATGAGCAGTTCTTC.

The CDR3 region is CASRPTVYTDTQYF. The DNA of the CDR3 is TGTGCCAGCAGACCAACAGTTTACACAGATACGCAGTATTTT. The V call is TRBV7-2, the J call TRBJ2-3; no clear D gene. The germline CDR1 and CDR2 sequences are SGHTA and FQGNSA. V gave up 6 bases and J gave up 2 bases, with 12 bases separating them. The CDR3 contains 14 residues.

In this sample, this clonotype turned up a few times. The V and J genes are TRBV6-1 and TRBJ2-7, with unresolved D. This CDR3 is built from 12 residues. Trimming pared 5 bases from V and 6 bases from J, leaving 11 bases between. Per germline, CDR1 MNHNS and CDR2 SASEGT. The CDR3 region is CASSYKLGEQYF. The CDR3 DNA reads TGTGCCAGCAGTTACAAATTGGGCGAGCAGTACTTC.

The rearrangement uses TRBV7-3 and TRBJ1-4; 8 bases map to TRBD1. V was clipped by 3 bases and J by 8 bases; unmatched bases: 8. Germline-derived CDR1 and CDR2 are SGHTA and FQGTGA. The CDR3 runs 15 residues. CDR3 amino acids: CASSFFGTGGEKLFF. The CDR3 bases are TGTGCCAGCAGCTTCTTTGGGACAGGAGGCGAAAAACTGTTTTTT.

This clonotype was seen a few times. The chain combines TRBV11-2 with TRBJ1-6, with D perhaps TRBD1 (6 bases). V lost 1 base and J 14 bases, leaving 6 bases between the germline ends. The CDR3 runs to 11 residues. Per the germline V gene, CDR1 is SGHAT and CDR2 is FQNNGV. CDR3 residues: CASSLGDTLHF. The CDR3 nucleotides are TGTGCCAGCAGCTTAGGGGACACCCTCCACTTT.